This TCR beta chain is from a study of blood T cell repertoires in COVID-19. Study at large: The United States, Italy and Spain supplied acute and convalescent COVID-19 samples. T cells, B-cell-depleted T cells, or PBMCs provided the cDNA or gDNA that served as material.

Trimming at V came to 6 bases and at J to 0 bases, leaving 2 bases not matched to a gene. CDR1 and CDR2 (germline): MNHEY, SMNVEV (reference sequence). CDR3 length equals 15 residues. Source study methods: Researchers report that nucleated cell counts were estimated from reference gene primer amplification. Only in-frame clones appear in the TCRdb table, and some are missing; sequencing was by immunoSEQ multiplex PCR. Clone size and the V and J calls come from that table; the DNA yielded D and trimming. The sample includes tens of thousands of clones, around 81% seen only once; the top ten take approximately 44%.

This clonotype originated in a woman older than 75 with acute or convalescent COVID-19. The source material was peripheral blood. The chain combines TRBV27 with TRBJ1-6; 7 nucleotides agree with TRBD1. DNA of the CDR3: TGTGCCAGCAGGGAGGGGGCCTCCTATAATTCACCCCTCCACTTT. It yields the protein CASREGASYNSPLHF.